This TCR beta chain comes out of a study of technical replicates of blood from a few donors. Generated by immunoSEQ multiplex PCR, the TCRdb table keeps only in-frame clones and is missing some. The sample lists around 100,000 clones; approximately 96% were seen once. This clone was found once. The CDR3 length is 14 residues. Trimming removed 1 base from V and 8 bases from J, with 12 bases in between. Germline V gene lookup returns CDR1 SGHRS and CDR2 YFSETQ. The rearrangement joins TRBV5-1 to TRBJ1-4; weak D call: TRBD1 (6 bases). The TCR sequence derives from a human donor in good health. Sequencing was performed on T cells isolated from PBMCs. Here the CDR3 reads CASSLLGTGEKLFF. In DNA, the CDR3 is TGCGCCAGCAGCTTGTTGGGTACAGGGGAAAAACTGTTTTTT.